The next 4 T cell receptor beta chains were all read from a single sample in a study of T-cell memory formation after mild COVID-19. MiXCR was run by TCRdb on the 5' RACE reads, yielding one entry per CDR3 protein. The table has 50,000 or so distinct CDR3 sequences, around a quarter seen once. The specimen was PBMCs or a T cell subset sorted from them (not recorded which). These receptors all come from a young man who had mild COVID-19 (a few samples of this study predate the infection). Cell type and time point are not known.

The chain couples TRBV4-3 to TRBJ2-5; the D is unclear. CDR3 length: 15 residues. Germline CDR1 LGHNA, CDR2 YSLEER. Trimming left V 0 bases short and J 4 bases short, with 12 bases between. CDR3 residues: CASSQEAYRRETQYF. The CDR3 DNA sequence: TGCGCCAGCAGCCAAGAGGCCTACCGACGAGAGACCCAGTACTTC.

Ten or more counts support this clonotype. The rearrangement uses TRBV7-9 and TRBJ2-3; 10 bases line up with TRBD1. Germline trimming cut 5 bases from V and 1 base from J; bases unmatched to any gene: 6. Germline CDR1 reads SEHNR; CDR2 reads FQNEAQ (reference sequence). The CDR3 consists of 16 residues. CDR3 in amino acids: CASSIRQGAGTDTQYF. CDR3 bases: TGTGCCAGCAGCATTCGACAGGGGGCAGGCACAGATACGCAGTATTTT.

The chain employs TRBV19 and TRBJ1-2; weak D call: TRBD1 (6 bases). The CDR3 runs to 15 residues. Germline lookup yields CDR1 LNHDA and CDR2 SQIVND (reference sequence). V shed 10 bases and J shed 6 bases, with 24 bases lying between them. The CDR3 loop reads CATLLGGGAMDGYTF. The CDR3, as DNA: TGTGCCACCCTACTTGGGGGGGGGGCGATGGATGGCTACACCTTC.

Ten or more counts support this clonotype. This chain links TRBV29-1 with TRBJ2-1; 10 bases are a match to TRBD1. The CDR3 is 13 amino acids. With 6 bases clipped from V and 6 bases from J, the junction kept 5 bases outside the gene matches. The germline V gene encodes CDR1 SQVTM and CDR2 ANQGSEA. The CDR3 DNA reads TGCAGCGTCGGACAGGGGGTTGGCAATGAGCAGTTCTTC. Translating gives CSVGQGVGNEQFF.